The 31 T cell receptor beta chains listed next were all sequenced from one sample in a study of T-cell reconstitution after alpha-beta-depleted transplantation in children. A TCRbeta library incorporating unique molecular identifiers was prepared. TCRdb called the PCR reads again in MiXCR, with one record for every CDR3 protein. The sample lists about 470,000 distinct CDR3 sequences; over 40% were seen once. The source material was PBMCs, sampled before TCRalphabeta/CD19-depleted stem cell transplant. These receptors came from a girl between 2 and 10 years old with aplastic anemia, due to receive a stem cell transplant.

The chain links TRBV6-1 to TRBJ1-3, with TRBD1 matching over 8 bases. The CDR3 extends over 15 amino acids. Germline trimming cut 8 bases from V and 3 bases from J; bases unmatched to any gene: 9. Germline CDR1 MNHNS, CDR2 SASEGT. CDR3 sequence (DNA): TGTGCCAGCGCTCGGGGCAGGGGGCATGGAAACACCATATATTTT. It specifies CASARGRGHGNTIYF.

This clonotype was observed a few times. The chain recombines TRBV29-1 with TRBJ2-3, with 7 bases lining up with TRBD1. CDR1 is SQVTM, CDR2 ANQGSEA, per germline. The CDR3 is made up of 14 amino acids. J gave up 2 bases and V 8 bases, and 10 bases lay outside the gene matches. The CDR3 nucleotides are TGCAGCTTGGGGGACAGCCTTATCACAGATACGCAGTATTTT. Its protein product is CSLGDSLITDTQYF.

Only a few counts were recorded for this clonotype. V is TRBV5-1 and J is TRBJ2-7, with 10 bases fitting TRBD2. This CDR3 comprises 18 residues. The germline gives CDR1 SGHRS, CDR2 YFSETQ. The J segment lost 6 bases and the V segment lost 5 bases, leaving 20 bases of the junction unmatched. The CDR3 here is CASSLDSQLAGIEREQYF. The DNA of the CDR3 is TGCGCCAGCAGTTTAGATAGCCAACTAGCGGGAATCGAACGCGAGCAGTACTTC. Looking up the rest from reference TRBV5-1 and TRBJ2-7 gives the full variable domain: KAGVTQTPRYLIKTRGQQVTLSCSPISGHRSVSWYQQTPGQGLQFLFEYFSETQRNKGNFPGRFSGRQFSNSRSEMNVSTLELGDSALYLCASSLDSQLAGIEREQYFGPGTRLTVT.

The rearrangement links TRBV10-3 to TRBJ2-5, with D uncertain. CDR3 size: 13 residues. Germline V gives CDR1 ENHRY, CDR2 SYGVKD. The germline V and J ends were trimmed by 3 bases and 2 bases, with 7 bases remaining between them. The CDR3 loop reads CAISDRQQETQYF. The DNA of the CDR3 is TGTGCCATCAGTGACAGGCAGCAAGAGACCCAGTACTTC.

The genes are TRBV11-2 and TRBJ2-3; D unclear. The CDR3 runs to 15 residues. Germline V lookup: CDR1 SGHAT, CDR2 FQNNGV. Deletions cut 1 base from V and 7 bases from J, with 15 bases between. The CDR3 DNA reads TGTGCCAGCAGCTTAGGGGTCGAGAAAGGAAATACGCAGTATTTT. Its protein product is CASSLGVEKGNTQYF.

CDR3 coding DNA: TGTGCCAGCAGCTTGACAGGAAATCTTAATCAGCCCCAGCATTTT. As protein: CASSLTGNLNQPQHF. The chain couples TRBV7-2 to TRBJ1-5, with D possibly TRBD1 on 6 matching bases. Trimming removed 3 bases from V and 4 bases from J, with 13 bases in between. The CDR3 loop spans 15 amino acids. Germline CDR1 SGHTA, CDR2 FQGNSA.

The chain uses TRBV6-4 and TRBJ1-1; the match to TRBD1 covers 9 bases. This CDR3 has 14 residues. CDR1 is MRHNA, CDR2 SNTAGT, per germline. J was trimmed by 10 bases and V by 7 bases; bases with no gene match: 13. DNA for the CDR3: TGTGCCAGCATCGACCGGGACAGGGTTTTTGGAGCTTTCTTT. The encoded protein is CASIDRDRVFGAFF.

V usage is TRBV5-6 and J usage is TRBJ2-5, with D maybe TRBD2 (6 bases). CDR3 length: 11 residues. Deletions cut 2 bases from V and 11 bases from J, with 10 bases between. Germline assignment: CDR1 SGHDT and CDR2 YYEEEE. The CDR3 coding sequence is TGTGCCAGCAGCTTCGCGGGGTTGCAGTACTTC. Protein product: CASSFAGLQYF.

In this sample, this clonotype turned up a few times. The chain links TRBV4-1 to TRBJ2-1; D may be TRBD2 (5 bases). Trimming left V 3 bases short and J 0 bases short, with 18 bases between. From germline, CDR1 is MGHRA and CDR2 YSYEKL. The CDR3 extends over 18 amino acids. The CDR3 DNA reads TGCGCCAGCAGCCACCCGGGATTCGGAGAGGGCTCCTACAATGAGCAGTTCTTC. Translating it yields CASSHPGFGEGSYNEQFF.

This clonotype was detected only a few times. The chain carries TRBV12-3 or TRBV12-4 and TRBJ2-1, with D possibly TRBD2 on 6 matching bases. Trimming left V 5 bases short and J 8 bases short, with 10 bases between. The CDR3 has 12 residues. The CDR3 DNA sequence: TGTGCCAGCAGTGGTTGGGGGGATGAGCAGTTCTTC. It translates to CASSGWGDEQFF.

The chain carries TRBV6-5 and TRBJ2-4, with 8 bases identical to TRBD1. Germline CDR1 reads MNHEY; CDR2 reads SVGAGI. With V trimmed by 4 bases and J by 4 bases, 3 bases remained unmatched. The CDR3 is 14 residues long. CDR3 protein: CASSSDRGKNIQYF. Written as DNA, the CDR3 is TGTGCCAGCAGTTCCGACAGGGGTAAAAACATTCAGTACTTC.

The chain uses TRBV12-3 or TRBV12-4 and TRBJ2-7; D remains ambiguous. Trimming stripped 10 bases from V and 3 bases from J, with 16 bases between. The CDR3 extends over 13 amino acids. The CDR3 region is CATASPVSYEQYF. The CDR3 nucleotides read TGTGCCACCGCGAGTCCGGTAAGCTACGAGCAGTACTTC.

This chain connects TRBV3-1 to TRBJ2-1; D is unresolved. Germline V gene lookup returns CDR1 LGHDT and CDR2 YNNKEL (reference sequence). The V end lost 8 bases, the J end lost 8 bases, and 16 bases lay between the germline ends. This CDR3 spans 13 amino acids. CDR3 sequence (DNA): TGTGCCAGCGGCCTGAGGAACGGTGATGAGCAGTTCTTC. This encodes CASGLRNGDEQFF.

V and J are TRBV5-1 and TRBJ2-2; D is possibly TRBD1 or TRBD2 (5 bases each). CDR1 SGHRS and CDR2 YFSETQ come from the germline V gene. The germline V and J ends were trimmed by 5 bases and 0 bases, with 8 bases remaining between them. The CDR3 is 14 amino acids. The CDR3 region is CASRGETNTGELFF. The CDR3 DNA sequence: TGCGCCAGCAGGGGGGAAACGAACACCGGGGAGCTGTTTTTT.

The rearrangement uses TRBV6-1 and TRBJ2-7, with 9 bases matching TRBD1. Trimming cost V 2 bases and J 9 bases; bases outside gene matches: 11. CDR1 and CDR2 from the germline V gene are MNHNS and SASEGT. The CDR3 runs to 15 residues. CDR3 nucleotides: TGTGCCAGCAGTGAAACTTCGGGACAGGGACAGCGGCAGTACTTC. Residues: CASSETSGQGQRQYF.

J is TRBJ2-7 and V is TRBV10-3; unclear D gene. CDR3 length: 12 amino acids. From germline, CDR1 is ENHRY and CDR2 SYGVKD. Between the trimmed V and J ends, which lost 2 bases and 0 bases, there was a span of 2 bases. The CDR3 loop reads CAISEASYEQYF. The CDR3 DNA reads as TGTGCCATCAGTGAGGCCTCCTACGAGCAGTACTTC.

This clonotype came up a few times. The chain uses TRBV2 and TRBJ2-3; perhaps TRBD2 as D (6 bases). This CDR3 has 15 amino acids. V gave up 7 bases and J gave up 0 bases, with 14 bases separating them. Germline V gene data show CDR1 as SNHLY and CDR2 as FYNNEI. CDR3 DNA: TGTGCCAGCACCGGGACTCTCAGGAGCACAGATACGCAGTATTTT. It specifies CASTGTLRSTDTQYF. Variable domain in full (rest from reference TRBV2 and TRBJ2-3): EPEVTQTPSHQVTQMGQEVILRCVPISNHLYFYWYRQILGQKVEFLVSFYNNEISEKSEIFDDQFSVERPDGSNFTLKIRSTKLEDSAMYFCASTGTLRSTDTQYFGPGTRLTVL.

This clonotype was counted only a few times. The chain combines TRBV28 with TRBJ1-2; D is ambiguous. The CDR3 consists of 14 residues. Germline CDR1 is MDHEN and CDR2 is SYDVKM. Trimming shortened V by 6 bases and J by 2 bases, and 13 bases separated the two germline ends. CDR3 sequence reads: CASRLMGGNYGYTF. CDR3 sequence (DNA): TGTGCCAGCAGATTAATGGGAGGGAACTATGGCTACACCTTC.

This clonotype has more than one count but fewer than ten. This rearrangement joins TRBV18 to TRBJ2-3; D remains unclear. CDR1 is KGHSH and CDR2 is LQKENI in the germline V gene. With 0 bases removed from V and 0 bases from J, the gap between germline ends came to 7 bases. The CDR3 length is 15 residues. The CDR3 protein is CASSPPPTSTDTQYF. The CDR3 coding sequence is TGTGCCAGCTCACCACCGCCGACTAGCACAGATACGCAGTATTTT.

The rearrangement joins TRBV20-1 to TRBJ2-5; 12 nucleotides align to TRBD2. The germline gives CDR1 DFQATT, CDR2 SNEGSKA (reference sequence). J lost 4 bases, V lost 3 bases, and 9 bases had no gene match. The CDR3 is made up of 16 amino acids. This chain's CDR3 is CSASHFLAGGGETQYF. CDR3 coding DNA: TGCAGTGCTAGTCACTTCCTAGCGGGAGGGGGAGAGACCCAGTACTTC.

The CDR3 sequence is CASSPIWAGDTQYF. CDR3 nucleotides: TGCGCCAGCAGCCCAATCTGGGCAGGGGATACGCAGTATTTT. The gene calls are TRBV5-1 and TRBJ2-3, with a tentative D call TRBD1 (5 bases). In germline, CDR1 is SGHRS, CDR2 YFSETQ. CDR3 length equals 14 residues. The ends were cut back, 4 bases at V and 6 bases at J, with 15 bases in the middle.

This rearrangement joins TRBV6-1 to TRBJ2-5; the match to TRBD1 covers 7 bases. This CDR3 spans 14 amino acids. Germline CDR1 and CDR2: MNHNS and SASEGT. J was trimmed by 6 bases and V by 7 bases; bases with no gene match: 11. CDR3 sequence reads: CASTRPDRAQTQYF. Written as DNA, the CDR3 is TGTGCCAGCACCCGCCCTGACAGGGCCCAGACCCAGTACTTC.

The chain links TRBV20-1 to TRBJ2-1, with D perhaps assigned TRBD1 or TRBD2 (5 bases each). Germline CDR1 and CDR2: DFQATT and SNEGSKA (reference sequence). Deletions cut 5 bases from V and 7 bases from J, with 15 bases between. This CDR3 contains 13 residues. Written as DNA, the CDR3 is TGCAGTGCTGCGAGGGGCGCGAGGAATGAGCAGTTCTTC. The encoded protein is CSAARGARNEQFF.

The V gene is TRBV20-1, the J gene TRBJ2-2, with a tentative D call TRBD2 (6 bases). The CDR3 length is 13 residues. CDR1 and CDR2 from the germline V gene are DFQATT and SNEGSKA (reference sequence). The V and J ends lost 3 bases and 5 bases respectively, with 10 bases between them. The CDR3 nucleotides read TGCAGTGCTAGTACGCGGGAAACCGGGGAGCTGTTTTTT. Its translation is CSASTRETGELFF.

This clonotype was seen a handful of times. Here the CDR3 DNA reads TGTGCCAGCAGCTTAGCGTTCATAGCGGGGGGGCAGAGGGATGAGCAGTTCTTC. This encodes CASSLAFIAGGQRDEQFF. The V gene is TRBV7-6, the J gene TRBJ2-1; the match to TRBD2 covers 11 bases. The V segment lost 0 bases and the J segment 8 bases; nucleotides outside the gene matches: 12. From germline, CDR1 is SGHVS and CDR2 FNYEAQ. The CDR3 is 18 residues long.

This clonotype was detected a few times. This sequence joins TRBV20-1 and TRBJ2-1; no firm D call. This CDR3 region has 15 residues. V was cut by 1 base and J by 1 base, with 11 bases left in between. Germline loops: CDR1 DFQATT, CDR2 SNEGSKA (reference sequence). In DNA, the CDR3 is TGCAGTGCTAGAGGTCTATATCGTTCCTACAATGAGCAGTTCTTC. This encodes CSARGLYRSYNEQFF.

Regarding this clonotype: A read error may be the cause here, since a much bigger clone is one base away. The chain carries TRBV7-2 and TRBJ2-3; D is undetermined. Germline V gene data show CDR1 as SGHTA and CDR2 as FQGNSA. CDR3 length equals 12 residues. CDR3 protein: CASSLEVDAQYF. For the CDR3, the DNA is TGTGCCAGCAGCTTAGAGGTAGATGCGCAGTATTTT.

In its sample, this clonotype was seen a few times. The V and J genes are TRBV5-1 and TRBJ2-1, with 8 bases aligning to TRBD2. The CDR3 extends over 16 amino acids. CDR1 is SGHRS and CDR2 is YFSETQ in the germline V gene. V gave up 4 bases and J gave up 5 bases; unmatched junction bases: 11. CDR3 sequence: CASSTAGTRGNNEQFF. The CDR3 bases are TGCGCCAGCAGCACGGCCGGGACTAGAGGTAACAATGAGCAGTTCTTC.

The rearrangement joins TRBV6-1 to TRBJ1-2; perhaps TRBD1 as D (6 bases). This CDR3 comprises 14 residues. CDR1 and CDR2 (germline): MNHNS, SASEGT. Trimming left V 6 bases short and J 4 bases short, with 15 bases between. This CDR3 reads CASSPRQDAYGYTF. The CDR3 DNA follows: TGTGCCAGCAGCCCAAGACAGGACGCCTATGGCTACACCTTC.

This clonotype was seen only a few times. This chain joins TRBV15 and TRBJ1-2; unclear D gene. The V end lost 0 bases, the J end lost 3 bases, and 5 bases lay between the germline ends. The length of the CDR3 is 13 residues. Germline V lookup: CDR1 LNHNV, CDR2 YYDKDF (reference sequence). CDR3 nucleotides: TGTGCCACCAGCAGAGATAGAGACTATGGCTACACCTTC. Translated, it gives CATSRDRDYGYTF. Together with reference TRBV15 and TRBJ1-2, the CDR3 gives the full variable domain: DAMVIQNPRYQVTQFGKPVTLSCSQTLNHNVMYWYQQKSSQAPKLLFHYYDKDFNNEADTPDNFQSRRPNTSFCFLDIRSPGLGDTAMYLCATSRDRDYGYTFGSGTRLTVV.

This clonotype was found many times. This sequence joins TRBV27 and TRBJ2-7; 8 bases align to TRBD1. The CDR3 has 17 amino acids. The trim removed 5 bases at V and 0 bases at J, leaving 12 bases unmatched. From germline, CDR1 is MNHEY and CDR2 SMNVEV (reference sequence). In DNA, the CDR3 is TGTGCCAGCAGTCCCTCTTGGACAGGGTTCGGCTCCTACGAGCAGTACTTC. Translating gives CASSPSWTGFGSYEQYF.